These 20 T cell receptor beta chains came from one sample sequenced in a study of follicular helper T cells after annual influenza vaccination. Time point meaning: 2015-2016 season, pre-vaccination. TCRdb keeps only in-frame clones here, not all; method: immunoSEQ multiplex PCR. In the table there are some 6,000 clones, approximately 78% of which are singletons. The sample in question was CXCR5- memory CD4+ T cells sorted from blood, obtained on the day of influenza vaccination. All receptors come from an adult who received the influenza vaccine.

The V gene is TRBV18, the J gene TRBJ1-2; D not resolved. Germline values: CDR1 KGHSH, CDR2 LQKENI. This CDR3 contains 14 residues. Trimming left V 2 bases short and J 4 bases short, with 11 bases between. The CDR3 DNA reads TGTGCCAGCTCACCAGACCGACTCTCCTATGGCTACACCTTC. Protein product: CASSPDRLSYGYTF.

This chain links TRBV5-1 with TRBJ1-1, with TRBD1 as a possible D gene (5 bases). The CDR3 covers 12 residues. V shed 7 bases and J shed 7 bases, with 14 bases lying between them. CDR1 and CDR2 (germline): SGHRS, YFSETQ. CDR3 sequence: CASARGEGEAFF. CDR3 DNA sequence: TGCGCCAGCGCGAGGGGCGAGGGTGAAGCTTTCTTT.

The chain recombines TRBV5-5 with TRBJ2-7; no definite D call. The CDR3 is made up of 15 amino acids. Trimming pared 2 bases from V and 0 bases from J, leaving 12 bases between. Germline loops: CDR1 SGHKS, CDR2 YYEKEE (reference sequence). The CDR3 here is CASSLGIELSYEQYF. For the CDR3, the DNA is TGTGCCAGCAGCTTAGGGATCGAACTCTCCTACGAGCAGTACTTC.

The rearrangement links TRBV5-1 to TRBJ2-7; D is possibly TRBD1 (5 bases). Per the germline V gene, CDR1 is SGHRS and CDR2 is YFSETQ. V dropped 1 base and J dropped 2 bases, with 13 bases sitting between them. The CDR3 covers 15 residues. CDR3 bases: TGCGCCAGCAGCTTGTCCACAGGAAAAGCCTACGAGCAGTACTTC. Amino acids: CASSLSTGKAYEQYF.

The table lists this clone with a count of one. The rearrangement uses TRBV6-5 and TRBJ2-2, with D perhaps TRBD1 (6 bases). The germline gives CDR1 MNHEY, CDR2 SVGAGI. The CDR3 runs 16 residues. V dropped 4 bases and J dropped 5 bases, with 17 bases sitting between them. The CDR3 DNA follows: TGTGCCAGCAGTTTCCCCAACAGGGTAAGAACCGGGGAGCTGTTTTTT. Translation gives CASSFPNRVRTGELFF.

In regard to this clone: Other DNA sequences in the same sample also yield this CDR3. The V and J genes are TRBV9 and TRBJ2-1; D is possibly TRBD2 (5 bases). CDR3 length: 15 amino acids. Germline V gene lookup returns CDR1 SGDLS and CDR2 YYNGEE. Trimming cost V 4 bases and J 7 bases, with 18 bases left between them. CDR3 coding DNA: TGTGCCAGCAGCCCTCCGCCCGGCCCGGGGAATGAGCAGTTCTTC. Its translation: CASSPPPGPGNEQFF. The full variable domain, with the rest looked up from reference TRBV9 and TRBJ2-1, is DSGVTQTPKHLITATGQRVTLRCSPRSGDLSVYWYQQSLDQGLQFLIQYYNGEERAKGNILERFSAQQFPDLHSELNLSSLELGDSALYFCASSPPPGPGNEQFFGPGTRLTVL.

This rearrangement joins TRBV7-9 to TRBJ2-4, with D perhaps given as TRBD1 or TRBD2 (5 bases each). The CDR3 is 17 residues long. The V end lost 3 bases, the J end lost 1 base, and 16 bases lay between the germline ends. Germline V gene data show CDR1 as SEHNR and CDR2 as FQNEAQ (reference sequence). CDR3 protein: CASSLSGVEGAKNIQYF. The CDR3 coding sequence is TGTGCCAGCAGCTTGAGTGGGGTCGAGGGGGCCAAAAACATTCAGTACTTC.

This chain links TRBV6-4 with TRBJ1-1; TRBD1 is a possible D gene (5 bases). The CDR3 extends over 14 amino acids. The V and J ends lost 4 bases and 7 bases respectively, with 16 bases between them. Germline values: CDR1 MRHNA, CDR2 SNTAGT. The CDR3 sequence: CASSVGARADEAFF. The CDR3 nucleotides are TGTGCCAGCAGTGTCGGCGCCAGGGCCGATGAAGCTTTCTTT.

CDR3 amino acids: CTNLTVNSPLHF. DNA of the CDR3: TGCACCAACCTGACAGTTAATTCACCCCTCCACTTT. The chain joins TRBV1 to TRBJ1-6; no DNA check was done on the table's D call, TRBD1. TRBV1 represents a pseudogene. There are 12 residues in the CDR3.

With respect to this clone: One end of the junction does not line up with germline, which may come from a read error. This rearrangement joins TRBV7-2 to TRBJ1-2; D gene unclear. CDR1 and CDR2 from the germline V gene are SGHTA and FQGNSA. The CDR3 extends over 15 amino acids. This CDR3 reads CASSLANGPNYGYAF. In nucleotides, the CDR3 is TGTGCCAGCAGCTTAGCAAACGGACCTAACTATGGCTATGCCTTC.

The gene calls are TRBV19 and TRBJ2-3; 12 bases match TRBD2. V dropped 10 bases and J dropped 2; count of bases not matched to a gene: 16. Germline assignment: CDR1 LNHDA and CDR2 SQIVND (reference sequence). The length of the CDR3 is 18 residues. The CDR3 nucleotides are TGTGCCACAAGTAATTGGGTACCTAGCGGGGGGGACACAGATACGCAGTATTTT. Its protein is CATSNWVPSGGDTDTQYF.

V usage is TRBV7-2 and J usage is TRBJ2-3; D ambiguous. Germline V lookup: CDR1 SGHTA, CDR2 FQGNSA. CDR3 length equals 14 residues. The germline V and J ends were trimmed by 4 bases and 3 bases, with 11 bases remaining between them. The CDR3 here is CASSSTLVTDTQYF. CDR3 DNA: TGTGCCAGCAGCTCAACACTGGTAACAGATACGCAGTATTTT.

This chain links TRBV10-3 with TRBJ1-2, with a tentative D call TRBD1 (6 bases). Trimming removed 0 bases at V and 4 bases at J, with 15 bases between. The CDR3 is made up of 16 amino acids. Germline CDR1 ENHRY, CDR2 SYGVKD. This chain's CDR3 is CAISESSGEGGYGYTF. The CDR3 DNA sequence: TGTGCCATCAGTGAGTCGTCAGGAGAGGGGGGCTATGGCTACACCTTC.

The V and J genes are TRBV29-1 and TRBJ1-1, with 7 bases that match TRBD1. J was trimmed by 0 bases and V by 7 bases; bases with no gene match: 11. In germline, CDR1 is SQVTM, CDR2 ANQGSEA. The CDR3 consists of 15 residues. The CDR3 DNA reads TGCAGCGCCAAGGGGGCAGGGGGAATGAACACTGAAGCTTTCTTT. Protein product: CSAKGAGGMNTEAFF.

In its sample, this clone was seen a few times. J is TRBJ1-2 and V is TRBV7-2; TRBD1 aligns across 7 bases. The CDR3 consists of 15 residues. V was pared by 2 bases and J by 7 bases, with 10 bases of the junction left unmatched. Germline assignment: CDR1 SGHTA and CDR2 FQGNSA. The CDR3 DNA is TGTGCCAGCAGCTTACGCGAGGGGGCTCTTGGTGGCTACACCTTC. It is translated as CASSLREGALGGYTF.

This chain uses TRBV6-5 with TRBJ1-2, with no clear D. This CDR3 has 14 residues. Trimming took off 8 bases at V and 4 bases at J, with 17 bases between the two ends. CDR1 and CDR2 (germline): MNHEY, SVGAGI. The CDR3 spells CASSLGSSFYGYTF. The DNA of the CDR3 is TGTGCCAGCTCACTGGGGTCCAGTTTCTATGGCTACACCTTC.

CDR3 nucleotides: TGCGCCAGCAGCTTGGCGGTGGGCGGGGGACTCACCGGGGAGCTGTTTTTT. Protein product: CASSLAVGGGLTGELFF. This chain connects TRBV5-1 to TRBJ2-2, with 7 positions matching TRBD2. Germline V gene sequence: CDR1 SGHRS, CDR2 YFSETQ. V was clipped by 0 bases and J by 4 bases; unmatched bases: 9. This CDR3 contains 17 residues.

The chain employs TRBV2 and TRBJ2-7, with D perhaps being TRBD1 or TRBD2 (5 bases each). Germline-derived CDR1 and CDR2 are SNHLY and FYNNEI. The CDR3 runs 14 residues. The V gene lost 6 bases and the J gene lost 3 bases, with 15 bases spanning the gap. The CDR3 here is CASSRDLGDYEQYF. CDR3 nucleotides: TGTGCCAGCAGCCGCGATCTGGGGGACTACGAGCAGTACTTC. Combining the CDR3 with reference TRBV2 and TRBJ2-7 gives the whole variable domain EPEVTQTPSHQVTQMGQEVILRCVPISNHLYFYWYRQILGQKVEFLVSFYNNEISEKSEIFDDQFSVERPDGSNFTLKIRSTKLEDSAMYFCASSRDLGDYEQYFGPGTRLTVT.

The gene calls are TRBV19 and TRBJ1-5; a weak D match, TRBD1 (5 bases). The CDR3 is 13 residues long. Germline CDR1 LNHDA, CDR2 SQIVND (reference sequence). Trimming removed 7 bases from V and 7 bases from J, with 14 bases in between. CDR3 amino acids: CASNPGRRQPQHF. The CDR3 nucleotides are TGTGCCAGTAACCCAGGGAGACGGCAGCCCCAGCATTTT. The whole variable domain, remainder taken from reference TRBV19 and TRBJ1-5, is DGGITQSPKYLFRKEGQNVTLSCEQNLNHDAMYWYRQDPGQGLRLIYYSQIVNDFQKGDIAEGYSVSREKKESFPLTVTSAQKNPTAFYLCASNPGRRQPQHFGDGTRLSIL.

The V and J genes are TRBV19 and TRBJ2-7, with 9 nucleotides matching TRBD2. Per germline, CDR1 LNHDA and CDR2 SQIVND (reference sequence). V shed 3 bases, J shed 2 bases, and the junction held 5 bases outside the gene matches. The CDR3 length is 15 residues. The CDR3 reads CASSMRLAGPYEQYF. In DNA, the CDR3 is TGTGCCAGTAGTATGAGGCTAGCGGGACCCTACGAGCAGTACTTC.